This TCR beta chain originates from a study of CD8 T cells in Susac syndrome. cDNA came from roughly 0.53 to 1 ug RNA primed by random hexamers. TCRdb reprocessed the immunoSEQ multiplex PCR reads via MiXCR and lists one record per CDR3 protein. In the table there are some 150,000 distinct CDR3 sequences, around 96% of which are singletons. This CDR3 is 14 amino acids long. Trimming left V 3 bases short and J 3 bases short, with 12 bases between. Germline values: CDR1 ENHRY, CDR2 SYGVKD. The sample consisted of CD8+ T cells from PBMCs. This chain uses TRBV10-3 with TRBJ2-7; D gene ambiguous. The clonotype originates from a human donor with multiple sclerosis. The CDR3 protein is CAISDPMEIYEQYF. The CDR3 coding sequence is TGTGCCATCAGTGATCCCATGGAAATCTACGAGCAGTACTTC.